A selection of T cell receptor beta chains follows, all from one sample in a study of blood T cell repertoires in COVID-19. Using immunoSEQ multiplex PCR, the repertoire was profiled, and TCRdb retains in-frame clones only, with some absent. The sample contains about 170,000 clones, about 90% of which appear only once. Input material: peripheral blood. The receptors were gathered from a woman aged 55-70 years with COVID-19, enrolled during active disease. Each CDR3 is given with its conserved first and last residue. The D gene is left open where the match is weak. Clone size is shown for a subset of rows, as once, few, many or a class of expanded clone.

d_call | j_call | v_call | cdr3_length | clone_size | cdr3_nt | cdr3_aa
TRBD2 | TRBJ2-1 | TRBV9 | 17 | once | TGTGCCAGCAGCACTCCTCTAGCGGGAGGCCCCTACAATGAGCAGTTCTTC | CASSTPLAGGPYNEQFF
TRBD1 | TRBJ2-4 | TRBV19 | 14 | once | TGTGCCAGTAGTTCGGGACAGGGAGGCGGCATTCAGTACTTC | CASSSGQGGGIQYF
TRBD2 | TRBJ2-1 | TRBV3-1/TRBV3-2 | 16 | . | TGTGCCAGCAGCCCCAGGCTAGCGGGAGTAAACAATGAGCAGTTCTTC | CASSPRLAGVNNEQFF
TRBD2 | TRBJ2-1 | TRBV15 | 16 | . | TGTGCCACCAGCATTAGTGGGGGGGTAGGTTACAATGAGCAGTTCTTC | CATSISGGVGYNEQFF
. | TRBJ2-7 | TRBV15 | 15 | . | TGTGCCACCAGCAGTGAGATCGGGAGTCCCTACGAGCAGTACTTC | CATSSEIGSPYEQYF
TRBD1 | TRBJ1-3 | TRBV5-1 | 14 | . | TGCGCCAGCAGCCCTCAGGGGGCTGGAAACACCATATATTTT | CASSPQGAGNTIYF
. | TRBJ2-7 | TRBV7-9 | 16 | few | TGTGCCAGCAGCTTGGGCTCAGCTAGCGTTACCTACGAGCAGTACTTC | CASSLGSASVTYEQYF
TRBD1 | TRBJ1-2 | TRBV5-1 | 13 | . | TGCGCCAGCAGCTCAACAGGGGGCTATGGCTACACCTTC | CASSSTGGYGYTF
TRBD1 | TRBJ1-1 | TRBV6-5 | 14 | . | TGTGCCAGCAGTACCAGGGGGCGCGGCACTGAAGCTTTCTTT | CASSTRGRGTEAFF
. | TRBJ2-2 | TRBV19 | 15 | . | TGTGCCAGTAGTATAGATCTAGCGTCGACCGGGGAGCTGTTTTTT | CASSIDLASTGELFF
. | TRBJ1-5 | TRBV5-1 | 15 | . | TGCGCCAGCAGCTTAGATCCGGGAGCGGGCCAGCCCCAGCATTTT | CASSLDPGAGQPQHF
TRBD1 | TRBJ1-5 | TRBV4-1 | 15 | . | TGCGCCAGCAGCCAGTATACAGGGGCCCATCAGCCCCAGCATTTT | CASSQYTGAHQPQHF
TRBD1 | TRBJ1-4 | TRBV10-3 | 13 | . | TGTGCCACACAGGGGGCGGGAGAGGAAAAACTGTTTTTT | CATQGAGEEKLFF
. | TRBJ2-5 | TRBV7-8 | 13 | . | TGTGCCAGCAGAGGACAGTTACAAGAGACCCAGTACTTC | CASRGQLQETQYF
. | TRBJ1-1 | TRBV7-9 | 13 | . | TGTGCCAGCAGCATCCGGGTGGACACTGAAGCTTTCTTT | CASSIRVDTEAFF
TRBD1 | TRBJ1-5 | TRBV6-6 | 13 | . | TGTGCCAGCAGCCGACAGGGTGACCAGCCCCAGCATTTT | CASSRQGDQPQHF
. | TRBJ1-4 | TRBV27 | 16 | . | TGTGCCAGCAGTTTATATCCAGGCGCACTTAATGAAAAACTGTTTTTT | CASSLYPGALNEKLFF
TRBD2 | TRBJ2-5 | TRBV6-5 | 15 | few | TGTGCCAGCAGTTACCCGGGACTAGGAGGAGAGACCCAGTACTTC | CASSYPGLGGETQYF
TRBD1 | TRBJ1-5 | TRBV9 | 15 | . | TGTGCCAGCAGCCCAGGGACAGGGACGGATCAGCCCCAGCATTTT | CASSPGTGTDQPQHF
. | TRBJ2-1 | TRBV7-9 | 13 | . | TGTGCCAGCAGCCCTGTTCAGGGGCTTGAGCAGTTCTTC | CASSPVQGLEQFF
. | TRBJ2-5 | TRBV3-1/TRBV3-2 | 15 | . | TGTGCCAGCAGCCAAGATACGGGGGACGGGGAGACCCAGTACTTC | CASSQDTGDGETQYF
. | TRBJ1-3 | TRBV19 | 17 | . | TGTGCCAGTAGTATCCGACTGACCAAAAGCTCTGGAAACACCATATATTTT | CASSIRLTKSSGNTIYF
TRBD2 | TRBJ2-5 | TRBV7-9 | 16 | . | TGTGCCAGCAGCCCCGGGGTTAGCGGGAGTAGAGAGACCCAGTACTTC | CASSPGVSGSRETQYF
. | TRBJ1-4 | TRBV6-1 | 11 | . | TGTGCCAGCAGTGAGAGGCGAAACATACTTTTT | CASSERRNILF
. | TRBJ2-7 | TRBV12-3/TRBV12-4 | 13 | . | TGTGCCAGCAGTTTAGAAATGAGTTATCGGCAGTACTTC | CASSLEMSYRQYF
. | TRBJ1-2 | TRBV28 | 14 | . | TGTGCCAGCAGTAGCACGAGGGTTCAAAGGGGCTACACCTTC | CASSSTRVQRGYTF
. | TRBJ1-2 | TRBV9 | 16 | . | TGTGCCAGCAGCCCCCGGGGGGAGGGCTGGGACTATGGCTACACCTTC | CASSPRGEGWDYGYTF
TRBD2 | TRBJ2-7 | TRBV7-6 | 16 | once | TGTGCCAGCAGCTTAGAGGGTAGCGGGGGCTCCTACGAGCAGTACTTC | CASSLEGSGGSYEQYF
. | TRBJ2-7 | TRBV7-3 | 13 | few | TGTGCCAGCAGCTTAAGCTCGGGCTACGAGCAGTACTTC | CASSLSSGYEQYF
TRBD1 | TRBJ1-5 | TRBV30 | 13 | . | TGTGCCGGACAGGACAGTCTCAATCAGCCCCAGCATTTT | CAGQDSLNQPQHF
TRBD1 | TRBJ1-6 | TRBV28 | 14 | once | TGTGCCAGCACCTCCGGGACAGCCAATTCACCCCTCCACTTT | CASTSGTANSPLHF
TRBD2 | TRBJ2-1 | TRBV4-3 | 14 | . | TGCGCCAGCAGCCCGACAACTAGCGGTGGTGAGCAGTTCTTC | CASSPTTSGGEQFF
. | TRBJ1-4 | TRBV5-1 | 13 | . | TGCGCCAGCAGCTTGGCCCCGGGGGAAAAACTGTTTTTT | CASSLAPGEKLFF
. | TRBJ1-1 | TRBV19 | 15 | few | TGTGCCAGTAGTATTGGTCCAGGAATGAACACTGAAGCTTTCTTT | CASSIGPGMNTEAFF
. | TRBJ1-2 | TRBV28 | 13 | . | TGTGCCAGCAGTTTTTCGGCGGCGCCAGGCTACACCTTC | CASSFSAAPGYTF
. | TRBJ2-7 | TRBV5-6 | 14 | . | TGTGCCAGCAGCTCCCGGTCGGAGACCTACGAGCAGTACTTC | CASSSRSETYEQYF
. | TRBJ2-3 | TRBV28 | 14 | . | TGTGCCAGCAGTTTAACACTAGCTGGATATACGCAGTATTTT | CASSLTLAGYTQYF
. | TRBJ1-6 | TRBV28 | 15 | . | TGTGCCAGCAGTTTACCCCAGGGTAACAATTCACCCCTCCACTTT | CASSLPQGNNSPLHF
TRBD1 | TRBJ1-4 | TRBV5-4 | 14 | . | TGTGCCAGCAGCCGGGACAGGGGGTACGAAAAACTGTTTTTT | CASSRDRGYEKLFF
TRBD1 | TRBJ2-5 | TRBV6-5 | 14 | . | TGTGCCAGCTCCCGTGGGGGACAGGGGGAGACCCAGTACTTC | CASSRGGQGETQYF
. | TRBJ1-2 | TRBV6-5 | 12 | . | TGTGCCAGCAGTTACGGCTTCTATGGCTACACCTTC | CASSYGFYGYTF